This TCR beta chain was obtained from a study of T-cell memory formation after mild COVID-19. Study results and caveats: Some clones that responded turned up in pre-infection memory, which suggests that cross-reactive memory joined in. Shrinking CD4+ clones were chiefly CM and EM; CD8+ ones were chiefly EMRA.

Each CDR3 protein is one row after TCRdb ran MiXCR on the 5' RACE reads. This table holds 350,000 to 500,000 distinct CDR3 sequences, more than 15% found once. This clonotype was detected only once. The antigen is unknown. The length of the CDR3 is 13 residues. Germline V gene sequence: CDR1 LGHNA, CDR2 YSLEER. V lost 1 base to trimming and J lost 6 bases, with 6 bases between them. The chain recombines TRBV4-3 with TRBJ2-2; D is unresolved. The sample taken for sequencing was PBMCs or a T cell subset sorted from them (not recorded which). This TCR was recovered from a man aged 18 to 30 who had mild COVID-19 (a few samples of this study predate the infection). Cell type and time point are not known. CDR3 in amino acids: CASSQGGSGELFF. CDR3 coding DNA: TGCGCCAGCAGCCAAGGAGGATCCGGGGAGCTGTTTTTT.